The clone carrying this T cell receptor beta chain was counted many times. The antigen is not known. Each TCR beta cDNA library carried unique molecular identifiers. Researchers reported roughly 0.5 million cDNA molecules coming from roughly 0.93 to 9.6 million T cells. From the PCR reads, TCRdb called clonotypes with MiXCR, one entry per CDR3 protein. The data hold about 200,000 distinct CDR3 sequences, with approximately 28% observed a single time. V shed 4 bases and J 0 bases; nucleotides not matched to a gene: 4. Germline-derived CDR1 and CDR2 are SGHRS and YFSETQ. This CDR3 spans 15 amino acids. The record originates from a study of post-analysis software for immune sequencing data. Whole-study results and caveats: Patients with multiple sclerosis recorded significantly lower normalized Chao1 diversity than controls, the study found. Patients had higher frequencies than controls of roughly 5 TRBV segments, including TRBV5-6, TRBV5-1 and TRBV20-1.

The chain employs TRBV5-1 and TRBJ2-1; TRBD1 aligns across 7 bases. The receptor's source is a girl aged 2 to 17 with multiple sclerosis. What was sequenced was blood. CDR3 residues: CASSRNRGSYNEQFF. The DNA of the CDR3 is TGCGCCAGCAGCCGAAACAGGGGCTCCTACAATGAGCAGTTCTTC.